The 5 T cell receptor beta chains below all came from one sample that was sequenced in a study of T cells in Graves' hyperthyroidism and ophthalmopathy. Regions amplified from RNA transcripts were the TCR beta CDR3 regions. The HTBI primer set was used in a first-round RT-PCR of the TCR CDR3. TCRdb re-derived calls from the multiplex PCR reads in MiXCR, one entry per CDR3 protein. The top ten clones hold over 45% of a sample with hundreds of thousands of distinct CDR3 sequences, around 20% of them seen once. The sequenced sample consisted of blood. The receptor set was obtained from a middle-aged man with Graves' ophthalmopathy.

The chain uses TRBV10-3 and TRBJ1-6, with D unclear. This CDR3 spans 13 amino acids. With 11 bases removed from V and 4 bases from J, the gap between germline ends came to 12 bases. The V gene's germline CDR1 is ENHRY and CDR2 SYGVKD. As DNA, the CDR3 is TGTGCCCATTCCTCAGATTATAATTCACCCCTCCACTTT. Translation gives CAHSSDYNSPLHF.

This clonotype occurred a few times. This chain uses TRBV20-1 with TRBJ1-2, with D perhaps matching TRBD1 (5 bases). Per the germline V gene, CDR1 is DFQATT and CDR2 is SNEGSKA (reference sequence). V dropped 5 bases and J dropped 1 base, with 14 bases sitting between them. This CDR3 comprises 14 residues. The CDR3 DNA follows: TGCAGTGCTTATGACAGCTCTTTTAACTATGGCTACACCTTC. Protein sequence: CSAYDSSFNYGYTF.

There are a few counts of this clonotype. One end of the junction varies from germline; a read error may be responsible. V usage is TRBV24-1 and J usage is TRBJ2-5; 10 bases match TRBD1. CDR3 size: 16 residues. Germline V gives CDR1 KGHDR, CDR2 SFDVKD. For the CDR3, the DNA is TGTGCCACCAGTGAGGGGACAGGGGTAATCCAAGAGGCCCAGTACTTC. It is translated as CATSEGTGVIQEAQYF.

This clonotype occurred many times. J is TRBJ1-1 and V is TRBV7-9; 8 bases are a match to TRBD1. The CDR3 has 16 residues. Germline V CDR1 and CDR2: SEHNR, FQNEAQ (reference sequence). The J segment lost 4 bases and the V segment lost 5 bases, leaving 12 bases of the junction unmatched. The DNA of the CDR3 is TGTGCCAGCAGCCACAGGGTCGACAGGGGAGGCACTGAAGCTTTCTTT. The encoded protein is CASSHRVDRGGTEAFF. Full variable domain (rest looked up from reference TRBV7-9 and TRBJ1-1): DTGVSQNPRHKITKRGQNVTFRCDPISEHNRLYWYRQTLGQGPEFLTYFQNEAQLEKSRLLSDRFSAERPKGSFSTLEIQRTEQGDSAMYLCASSHRVDRGGTEAFFGQGTRLTVV.

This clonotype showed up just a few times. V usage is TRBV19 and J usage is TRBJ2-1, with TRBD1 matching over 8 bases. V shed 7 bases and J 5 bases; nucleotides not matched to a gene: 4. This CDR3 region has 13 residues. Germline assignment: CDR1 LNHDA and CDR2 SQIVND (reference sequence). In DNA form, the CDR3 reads TGTGCCAGTACGCAGGGGGCTAACAATGAGCAGTTCTTC. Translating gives CASTQGANNEQFF. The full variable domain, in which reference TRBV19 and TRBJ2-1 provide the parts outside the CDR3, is DGGITQSPKYLFRKEGQNVTLSCEQNLNHDAMYWYRQDPGQGLRLIYYSQIVNDFQKGDIAEGYSVSREKKESFPLTVTSAQKNPTAFYLCASTQGANNEQFFGPGTRLTVL.